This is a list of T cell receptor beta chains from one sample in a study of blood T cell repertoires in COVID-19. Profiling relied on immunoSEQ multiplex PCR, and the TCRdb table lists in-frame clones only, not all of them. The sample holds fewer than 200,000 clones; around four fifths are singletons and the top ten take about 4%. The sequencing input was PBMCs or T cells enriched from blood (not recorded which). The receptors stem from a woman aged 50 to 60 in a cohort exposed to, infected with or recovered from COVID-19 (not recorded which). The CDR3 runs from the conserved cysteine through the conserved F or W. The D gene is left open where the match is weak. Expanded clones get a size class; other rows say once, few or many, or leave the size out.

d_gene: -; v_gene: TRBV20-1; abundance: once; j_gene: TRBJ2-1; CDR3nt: TGCAGTGCACGACACAGGGATGATCCGTTCTTC; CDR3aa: CSARHRDDPFF
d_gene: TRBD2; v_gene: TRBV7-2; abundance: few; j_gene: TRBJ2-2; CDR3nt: TGTGCCAGCAGCCGTCGACTAGCGGGGGGGAACGGGGAGCTGTTTTTT; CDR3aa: CASSRRLAGGNGELFF
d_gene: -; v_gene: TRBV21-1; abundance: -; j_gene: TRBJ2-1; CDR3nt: TGTGCCAGCAGCCGCCCCGAGCAGGGGCTCAGCTCCTACAATGAGCAGTTCTTC; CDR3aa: CASSRPEQGLSSYNEQFF
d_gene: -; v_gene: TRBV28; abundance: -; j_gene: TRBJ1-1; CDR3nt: TGTGCCACGAGGACAGCGAACACTGAAGCTTTCTTT; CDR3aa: CATRTANTEAFF
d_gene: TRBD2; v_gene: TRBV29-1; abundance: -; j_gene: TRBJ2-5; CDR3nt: TGCAGCACAGAGACTAGCGGTCAAGAGACCCAGTACTTC; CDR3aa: CSTETSGQETQYF
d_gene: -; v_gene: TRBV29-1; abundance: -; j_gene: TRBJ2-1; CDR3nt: TGCAGCGTGGGTCAGGACTACAATGAGCAGTTCTTC; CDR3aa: CSVGQDYNEQFF
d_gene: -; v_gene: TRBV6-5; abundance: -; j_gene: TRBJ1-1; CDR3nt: TGTGCCAGCAAGCGGATGAACACTGAAGCTTTCTTT; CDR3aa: CASKRMNTEAFF
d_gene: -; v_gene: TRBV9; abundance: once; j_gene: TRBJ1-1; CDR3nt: TGTGCCAGCAGCGTACGGGGTGACACTGAAGCTTTCTTT; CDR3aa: CASSVRGDTEAFF
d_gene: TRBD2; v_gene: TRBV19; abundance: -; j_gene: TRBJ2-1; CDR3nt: TGTGCCAGTAGTACAATAGCGGGTGAGCAGTTCTTC; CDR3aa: CASSTIAGEQFF
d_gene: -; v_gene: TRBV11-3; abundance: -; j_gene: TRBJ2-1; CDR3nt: TGTGCCAGCAGCCAGGTGTACAATGAGCAGTTCTTC; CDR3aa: CASSQVYNEQFF
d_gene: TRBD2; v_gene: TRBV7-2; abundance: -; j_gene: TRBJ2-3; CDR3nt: TGTGCCAGCAGCTACTCTAGCGGGGGGGCAGAAGATACGCAGTATTTT; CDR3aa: CASSYSSGGAEDTQYF
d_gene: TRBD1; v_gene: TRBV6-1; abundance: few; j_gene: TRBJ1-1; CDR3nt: TGTGCCAGCAGTGAGGAGACAGGGTTCAGCACTGAAGCTTTCTTT; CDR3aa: CASSEETGFSTEAFF
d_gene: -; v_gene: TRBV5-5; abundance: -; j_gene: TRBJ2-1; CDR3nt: TGTGCCAGCAGCCTTACCGGCGGGACTGCCTACAATGAGCAGTTCTTC; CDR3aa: CASSLTGGTAYNEQFF
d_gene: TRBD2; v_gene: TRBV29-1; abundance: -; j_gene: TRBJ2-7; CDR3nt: TGCAGCGTTGATCGCGGGGGAGTCGAGCAGTACTTC; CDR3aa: CSVDRGGVEQYF
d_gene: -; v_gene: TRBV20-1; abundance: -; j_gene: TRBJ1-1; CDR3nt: TGCAGTGCTAGTCACAGGAACACTGAAGCTTTCTTT; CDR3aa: CSASHRNTEAFF
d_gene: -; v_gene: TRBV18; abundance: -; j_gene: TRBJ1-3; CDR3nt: TGTGCCAGCTCACGGGAGGCATCCGGAAACACCATATATTTT; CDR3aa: CASSREASGNTIYF
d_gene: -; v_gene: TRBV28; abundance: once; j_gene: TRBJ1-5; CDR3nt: TGTGCCAGCAGTTTACGAGGAGGGAACCAGCCCCAGCATTTT; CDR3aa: CASSLRGGNQPQHF
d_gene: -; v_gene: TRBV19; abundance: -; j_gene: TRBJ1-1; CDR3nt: TGTGCCAGCAAGGGGCCGTTTAAAGCTTTCTTT; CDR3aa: CASKGPFKAFF
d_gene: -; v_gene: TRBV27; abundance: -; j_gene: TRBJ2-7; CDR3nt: TGTGCCAGCAAACTACTCCTGGGGCACGAGCAGTACTTC; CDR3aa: CASKLLLGHEQYF
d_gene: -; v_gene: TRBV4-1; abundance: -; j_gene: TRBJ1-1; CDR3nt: TGCGCCAGCAGCCAGGGCCCGACCCCGAACACTGAAGCTTTCTTT; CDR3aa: CASSQGPTPNTEAFF
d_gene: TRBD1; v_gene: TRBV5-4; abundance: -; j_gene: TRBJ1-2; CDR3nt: TGTGCCAGCAGCCGAAATACAGGGGGCTTTGGCTACACCTTC; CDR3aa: CASSRNTGGFGYTF
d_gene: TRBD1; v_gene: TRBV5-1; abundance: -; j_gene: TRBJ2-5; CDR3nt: TGCGCCAGCAGCGGGACAGGGAAAGAGACCCAGTACTTC; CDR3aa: CASSGTGKETQYF
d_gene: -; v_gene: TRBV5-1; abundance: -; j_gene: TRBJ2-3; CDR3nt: TGCGCCAGCAGCAGGGACGGGGGGCCGACAGATACGCAGTATTTT; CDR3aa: CASSRDGGPTDTQYF
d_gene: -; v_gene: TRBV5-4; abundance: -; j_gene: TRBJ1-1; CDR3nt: TGTGCCAGCAGCTCTCCCGGGACACAAAACACTGAAGCTTTCTTT; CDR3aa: CASSSPGTQNTEAFF
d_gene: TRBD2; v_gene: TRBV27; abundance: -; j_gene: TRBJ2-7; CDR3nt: TGTGCCAGCAGTTTCTCAGCGGGGCTGACGTACGAGCAGTACTTC; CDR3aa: CASSFSAGLTYEQYF
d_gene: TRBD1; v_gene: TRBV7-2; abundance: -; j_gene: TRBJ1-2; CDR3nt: TGTGCCAGCAGCTCTAGGACAGGAAGTATCTATGGCTACACCTTC; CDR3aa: CASSSRTGSIYGYTF
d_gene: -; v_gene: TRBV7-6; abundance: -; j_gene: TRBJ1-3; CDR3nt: TGTGCCAGCAGCTTAATAGAAGGGGTTGGAAACACCATATATTTT; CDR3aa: CASSLIEGVGNTIYF
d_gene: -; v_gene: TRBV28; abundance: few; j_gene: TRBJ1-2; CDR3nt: TGTGCCAGCAGAGACTCTTCCCCTAACTATGGCTACACCTTC; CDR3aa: CASRDSSPNYGYTF
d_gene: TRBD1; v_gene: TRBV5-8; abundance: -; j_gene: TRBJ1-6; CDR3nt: TGTGCCAGCGGATTACAGGGGGCTGAGGGTTCACCCCTCCACTTT; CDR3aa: CASGLQGAEGSPLHF
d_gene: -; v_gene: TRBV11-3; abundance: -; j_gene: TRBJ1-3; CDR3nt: TGTGCCAGCAGCTCCGGAGGCACGTCGACTGGAAACACCATATATTTT; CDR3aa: CASSSGGTSTGNTIYF
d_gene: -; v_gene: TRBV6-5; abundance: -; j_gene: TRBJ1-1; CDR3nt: TGTGCCAGCAGTTGGGAATGGGGAGACACTGAAGCTTTCTTT; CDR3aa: CASSWEWGDTEAFF
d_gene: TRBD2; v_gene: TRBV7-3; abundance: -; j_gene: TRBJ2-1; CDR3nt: TGTGCCAGCAGCTTAAGCGGGGGGCTGAATGAGCAGTTCTTC; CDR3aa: CASSLSGGLNEQFF
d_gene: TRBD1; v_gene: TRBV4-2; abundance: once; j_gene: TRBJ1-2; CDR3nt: TGTGCCAGCAGCCCACAGGGGACGGCTAACTATGGCTACACCTTC; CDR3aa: CASSPQGTANYGYTF
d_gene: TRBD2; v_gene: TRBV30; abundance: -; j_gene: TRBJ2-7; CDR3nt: TGTGCCTGGTGGGGGGGCTACGAGCAGTACTTC; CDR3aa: CAWWGGYEQYF
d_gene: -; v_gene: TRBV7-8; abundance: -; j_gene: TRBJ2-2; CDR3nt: TGTGCCAGCAGCTTAGCGCAAGACAGAAAGGGGGCCGGGGAGCTGTTTTTT; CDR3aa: CASSLAQDRKGAGELFF
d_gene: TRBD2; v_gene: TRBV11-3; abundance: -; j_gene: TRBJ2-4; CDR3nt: TGTGCCAGCAGCCCTGCGGTAGCGGGGGCCCCGGGGGACATTCAGTACTTC; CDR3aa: CASSPAVAGAPGDIQYF
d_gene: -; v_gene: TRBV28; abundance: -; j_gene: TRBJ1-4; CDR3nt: TGTGCCAGCAGTTCTCAGGGGATTAATGAAAAACTGTTTTTT; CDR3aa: CASSSQGINEKLFF
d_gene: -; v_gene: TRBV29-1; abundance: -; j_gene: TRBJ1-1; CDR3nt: TGCAGCGTTGAGGCTGGGTCGTCTTGGGGCATGAACACTGAAGCTTTCTTT; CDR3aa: CSVEAGSSWGMNTEAFF
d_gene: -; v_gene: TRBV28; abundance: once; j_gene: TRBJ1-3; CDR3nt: TGTGCCAGCAGTGCCCAGGGTCCTGGAAACACCATATATTTT; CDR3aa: CASSAQGPGNTIYF
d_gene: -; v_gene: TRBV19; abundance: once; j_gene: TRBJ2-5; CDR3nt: TGTGCCAGTAGTATAGAGGGCAGGGCCGGAGAGACCCAGTACTTC; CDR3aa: CASSIEGRAGETQYF
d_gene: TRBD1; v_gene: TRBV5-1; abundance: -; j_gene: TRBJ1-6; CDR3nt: TGCGCCAGCAGCCCCAACCGACAGGGGCATAATTCACCCCTCCACTTT; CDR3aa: CASSPNRQGHNSPLHF
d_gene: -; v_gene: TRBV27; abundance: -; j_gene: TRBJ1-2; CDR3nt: TGTGCCAGCAGTTTAGACAGCACATCTAACTATGGCTACACCTTC; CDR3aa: CASSLDSTSNYGYTF
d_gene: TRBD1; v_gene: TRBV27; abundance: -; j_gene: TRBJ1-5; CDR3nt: TGTGCCAGCAGTTTGACAGGGACTAGCAATCAGCCCCAGCATTTT; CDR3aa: CASSLTGTSNQPQHF
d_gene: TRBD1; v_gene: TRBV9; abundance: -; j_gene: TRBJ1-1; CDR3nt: TGTGCCAGCAGCGAATCAGGGGGCGATGAAGCTTTCTTT; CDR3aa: CASSESGGDEAFF
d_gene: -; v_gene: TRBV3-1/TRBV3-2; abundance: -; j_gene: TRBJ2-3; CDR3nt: TGTGCCAGCAGCCAAGACAGGGGTAAAGATACGCAGTATTTT; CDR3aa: CASSQDRGKDTQYF
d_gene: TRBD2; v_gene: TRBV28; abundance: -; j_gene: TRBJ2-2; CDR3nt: TGTGCCAGCAGTTTATTAGGACTAGCGGGAGGGCCCGGGACCGGGGAGCTGTTTTTT; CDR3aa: CASSLLGLAGGPGTGELFF
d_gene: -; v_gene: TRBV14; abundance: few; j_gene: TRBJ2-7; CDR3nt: TGTGCCAGCAGAGACGGGTCGAACTCCTACGAGCAGTACTTC; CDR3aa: CASRDGSNSYEQYF